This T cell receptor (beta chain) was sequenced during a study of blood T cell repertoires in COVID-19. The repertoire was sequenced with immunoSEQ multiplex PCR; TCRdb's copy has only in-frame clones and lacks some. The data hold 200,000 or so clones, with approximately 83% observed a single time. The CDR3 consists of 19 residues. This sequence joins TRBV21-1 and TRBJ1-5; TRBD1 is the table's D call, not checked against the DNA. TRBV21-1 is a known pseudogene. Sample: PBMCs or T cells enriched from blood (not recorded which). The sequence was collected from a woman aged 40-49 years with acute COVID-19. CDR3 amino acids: CASSASGTAMPYSNQPQHF. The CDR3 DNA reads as TGTGCCAGCAGCGCCTCCGGGACAGCTATGCCGTATAGCAATCAGCCCCAGCATTTT.